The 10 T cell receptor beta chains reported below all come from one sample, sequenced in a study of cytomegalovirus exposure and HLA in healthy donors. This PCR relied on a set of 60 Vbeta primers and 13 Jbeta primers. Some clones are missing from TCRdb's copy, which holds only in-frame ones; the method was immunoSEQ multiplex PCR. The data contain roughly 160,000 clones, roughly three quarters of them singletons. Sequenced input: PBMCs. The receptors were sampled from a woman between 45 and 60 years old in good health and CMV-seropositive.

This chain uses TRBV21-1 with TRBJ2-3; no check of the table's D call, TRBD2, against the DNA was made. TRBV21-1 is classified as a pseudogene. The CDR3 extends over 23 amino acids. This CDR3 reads CASSNRLAGAPPSGALLTDTQYF. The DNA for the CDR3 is TGTGCCAGCAGCAACAGACTAGCGGGAGCCCCACCGTCTGGGGCTCTTCTCACAGATACGCAGTATTTT.

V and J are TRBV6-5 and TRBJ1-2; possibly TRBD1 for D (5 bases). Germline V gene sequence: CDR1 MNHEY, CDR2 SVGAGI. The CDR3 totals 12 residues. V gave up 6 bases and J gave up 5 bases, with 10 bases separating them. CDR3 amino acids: CASSRGEYGYTF. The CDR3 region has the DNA TGTGCCAGCAGCCGGGGGGAGTATGGCTACACCTTC.

Here the CDR3 DNA reads TGTGCCAGCAGTGGGGGCGGCAGGGGATACGGCTACACCTTC. This encodes CASSGGGRGYGYTF. This chain links TRBV6-5 with TRBJ1-2; weak D call: TRBD1 (6 bases). V lost 5 bases, J lost 8 bases, and 18 bases lay in between. Looked up from germline, CDR1 is MNHEY and CDR2 is SVGAGI. The CDR3 is made up of 14 amino acids.

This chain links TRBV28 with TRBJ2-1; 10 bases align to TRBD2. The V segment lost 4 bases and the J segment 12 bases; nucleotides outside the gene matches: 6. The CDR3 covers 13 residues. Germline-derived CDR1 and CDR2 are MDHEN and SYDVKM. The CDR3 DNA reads TGTGCCAGCAGTTCCAGATTAGCGGGGGGGCAGTTCTTC. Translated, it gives CASSSRLAGGQFF. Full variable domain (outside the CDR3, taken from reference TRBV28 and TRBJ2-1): DVKVTQSSRYLVKRTGEKVFLECVQDMDHENMFWYRQDPGLGLRLIYFSYDVKMKEKGDIPEGYSVSREKKERFSLILESASTNQTSMYLCASSSRLAGGQFFGPGTRLTVL.

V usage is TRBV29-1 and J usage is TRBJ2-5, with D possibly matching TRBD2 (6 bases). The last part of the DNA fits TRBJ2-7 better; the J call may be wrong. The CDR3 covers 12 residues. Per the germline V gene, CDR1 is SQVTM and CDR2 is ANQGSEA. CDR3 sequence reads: CSVGGGSGEQYF. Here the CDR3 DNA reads TGCAGCGTTGGTGGGGGTAGCGGCGAGCAGTACTTC.

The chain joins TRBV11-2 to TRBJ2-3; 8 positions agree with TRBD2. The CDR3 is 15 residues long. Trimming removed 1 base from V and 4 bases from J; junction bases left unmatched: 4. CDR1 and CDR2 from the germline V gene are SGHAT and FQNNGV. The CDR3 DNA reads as TGTGCCAGCAGCTTAGTAGGCGGGAGGTCAGATACGCAGTATTTT. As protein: CASSLVGGRSDTQYF.

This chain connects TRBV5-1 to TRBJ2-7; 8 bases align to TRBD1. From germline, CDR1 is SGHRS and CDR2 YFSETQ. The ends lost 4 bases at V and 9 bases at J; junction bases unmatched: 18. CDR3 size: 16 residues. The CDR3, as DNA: TGCGCCAGCAGCCCCTTACAGGGGGGAAACAGCCCACGGCAGTACTTC. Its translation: CASSPLQGGNSPRQYF. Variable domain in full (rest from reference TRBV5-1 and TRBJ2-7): KAGVTQTPRYLIKTRGQQVTLSCSPISGHRSVSWYQQTPGQGLQFLFEYFSETQRNKGNFPGRFSGRQFSNSRSEMNVSTLELGDSALYLCASSPLQGGNSPRQYFGPGTRLTVT.

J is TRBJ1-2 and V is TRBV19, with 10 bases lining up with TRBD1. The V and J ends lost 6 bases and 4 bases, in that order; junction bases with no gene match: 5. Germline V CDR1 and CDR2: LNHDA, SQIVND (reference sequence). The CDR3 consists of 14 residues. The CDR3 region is CASRDGQGGYGYTF. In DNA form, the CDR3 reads TGTGCCAGTAGAGATGGACAGGGGGGCTATGGCTACACCTTC.

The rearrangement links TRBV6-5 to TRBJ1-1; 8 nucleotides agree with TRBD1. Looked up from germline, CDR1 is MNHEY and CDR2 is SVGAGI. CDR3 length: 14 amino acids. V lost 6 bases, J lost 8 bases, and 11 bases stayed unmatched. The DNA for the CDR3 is TGTGCCAGCAGCCGGGACAGGTTGCTAGGGGAAGCTTTCTTT. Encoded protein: CASSRDRLLGEAFF.

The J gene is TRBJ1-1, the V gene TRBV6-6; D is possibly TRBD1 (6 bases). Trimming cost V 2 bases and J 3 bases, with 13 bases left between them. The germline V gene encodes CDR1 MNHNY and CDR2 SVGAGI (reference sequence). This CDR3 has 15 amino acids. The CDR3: CASSYGAGVDTEAFF. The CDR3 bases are TGTGCCAGCAGTTACGGGGCAGGGGTCGACACTGAAGCTTTCTTT.